One sample yielded the 19 T cell receptor beta chains listed below, sequenced in a study of identical twins (dated by TCRdb to the mid-2010s). The library was obtained by 5' RACE. The sample was run on an Illumina HiSeq 2000. TCRdb reanalyzed the raw reads on its own, using fastp at Q25 for trimming and MiXCR for clone calling, and kept in-frame beta chains. Entries are consolidated by CDR3 protein sequence, retaining the most common genes and DNA. Present in this sample are around 960,000 distinct CDR3 sequences, approximately 13% of which were seen just once. The ten most abundant clones make up roughly 1.5% of the sample. The sample also formed part of further work on yellow fever vaccine responses in identical twins.

What was sequenced was PBMCs. The receptor set was obtained from a young woman in good health.

There are many counts of this clonotype. This chain's CDR3 is CASTPRMNTEAFF. DNA for the CDR3: TGCGCCAGCACTCCCCGAATGAACACTGAAGCTTTCTTT. This sequence joins TRBV10-2 and TRBJ1-1; D gene ambiguous. CDR3 length: 13 residues. CDR1 and CDR2 from the germline V gene are WSHSY and SAAADI. V shed 7 bases and J shed 0 bases, with 9 bases lying between them.

CDR3 coding DNA: TGTGCCAGCAGTTACTGGGCTGGGGGGAACAATGAGCAGTTCTTC. This sequence encodes CASSYWAGGNNEQFF. V and J are TRBV6-5 and TRBJ2-1; a possible D gene is TRBD2 (6 bases). The germline V gene encodes CDR1 MNHEY and CDR2 SVGAGI. Trimming took 1 base from V and 5 from J, leaving 12 bases between them. The CDR3 is 15 residues long.

The chain combines TRBV2 with TRBJ2-3; 12 bases map to TRBD2. The CDR3 is 17 amino acids. Trimming removed 2 bases from V and 0 bases from J; junction bases left unmatched: 3. Germline values: CDR1 SNHLY, CDR2 FYNNEI. CDR3 sequence: CASSEPGLAGSTDTQYF. The CDR3 DNA reads as TGTGCCAGCAGTGAACCCGGACTAGCGGGGAGCACAGATACGCAGTATTTT.

The chain is built from TRBV6-2 or TRBV6-3 and TRBJ2-1; 8 positions agree with TRBD2. After removal of 4 bases from V and 8 bases from J, the junction contained 7 bases not matched to a gene. This CDR3 comprises 14 residues. Germline CDR1 MNHEY, CDR2 SVGEGT. CDR3 nucleotides: TGTGCCAGCAGTTCCGGGGGGGCTAGCGATGAGCAGTTCTTC. Translation: CASSSGGASDEQFF.

J is TRBJ1-5 and V is TRBV7-2, with D possibly matching TRBD1 (6 bases). The V end lost 5 bases, the J end lost 5 bases, and 16 bases lay between the germline ends. This CDR3 spans 15 amino acids. Germline V gives CDR1 SGHTA, CDR2 FQGNSA. Here the CDR3 reads CASSPFGGAHQPQHF. The CDR3 bases are TGTGCCAGCAGCCCCTTCGGGGGGGCACATCAGCCCCAGCATTTT.

The CDR3 loop is CASSLLAGLAGAAYEQYF. CDR3 sequence (DNA): TGTGCCAGCAGTTTATTGGCCGGGCTAGCGGGAGCGGCCTACGAGCAGTACTTC. This chain uses TRBV28 with TRBJ2-7, with 10 bases matching TRBD2. The CDR3 is made up of 18 amino acids. Germline lookup yields CDR1 MDHEN and CDR2 SYDVKM. V lost 1 base to trimming and J lost 2 bases; unmatched junction nucleotides: 11.

This clonotype is a singleton in its sample. One junction end disagrees with the germline gene, perhaps due to a read error. V and J are TRBV7-9 and TRBJ2-1; no clear D. Germline CDR1 is SEHNR and CDR2 is FQNEAQ (reference sequence). The CDR3 is 16 amino acids. As DNA, the CDR3 is TGTGCCAGCAGCTTAGCCCACATCGGGTTCAACAAAGAGCAGTTCTTC. It codes for CASSLAHIGFNKEQFF.

This clonotype was observed a handful of times. V gene TRBV6-1 combines with J gene TRBJ1-5, with D unclear. Deletions cut 0 bases from V and 7 bases from J, with 10 bases between. Per the germline V gene, CDR1 is MNHNS and CDR2 is SASEGT. This CDR3 contains 14 residues. The CDR3 sequence: CASSEATLGQPQHF. For the CDR3, the DNA is TGTGCCAGCAGTGAAGCTACACTGGGGCAGCCCCAGCATTTT.

The chain has TRBV12-3 or TRBV12-4 and TRBJ1-4, with D maybe TRBD1 (5 bases). Trimming shortened V by 3 bases and J by 7 bases, and 15 bases separated the two germline ends. The CDR3 spans 15 residues. The CDR3: CASSLGLVRGEKLFF. As DNA, the CDR3 is TGTGCCAGCAGTTTGGGGCTGGTTCGGGGTGAAAAACTGTTTTTT.

V gene TRBV11-2 combines with J gene TRBJ2-7; the D is unclear. The germline V and J ends were trimmed by 5 bases and 3 bases, with 8 bases remaining between them. The CDR3 runs to 12 residues. CDR1 and CDR2 (germline): SGHAT, FQNNGV. The CDR3 DNA follows: TGTGCCAGCAGCAACGGGCACTACGAGCAGTACGTC. Amino acids: CASSNGHYEQYV.

The chain recombines TRBV18 with TRBJ2-2; no reliable D call. This CDR3 has 13 residues. Germline lookup yields CDR1 KGHSH and CDR2 LQKENI. Trimming removed 3 bases from V and 6 bases from J, with 8 bases in between. CDR3 in amino acids: CASSPLTSGELFF. For the CDR3, the DNA is TGTGCCAGCTCACCTCTCACATCCGGGGAGCTGTTTTTT.

CDR3 nucleotide sequence: TGTGCCAGTAGTATAGAGGGAACAGGGTCAACCAAAAACATTCAGTACTTC. Translated, it gives CASSIEGTGSTKNIQYF. The rearrangement links TRBV19 to TRBJ2-4, with D possibly being TRBD1 (6 bases). Germline CDR1 is LNHDA and CDR2 is SQIVND (reference sequence). This CDR3 is built from 17 residues. V lost 0 bases and J 2 bases, leaving 14 bases between the germline ends.

This clonotype has at least ten counts. This chain joins TRBV3-1 and TRBJ1-2; unclear D gene. The CDR3 runs 15 residues. The V end was cut by 1 base, the J end by 8 bases, with 17 bases between. The germline CDR1 and CDR2 sequences are LGHDT and YNNKEL (reference sequence). CDR3 sequence (DNA): TGTGCCAGCAGCCAAGGTGAGGGAAGCTTGAGAGGCTACACCTTC. Amino acids: CASSQGEGSLRGYTF.

The genes are TRBV2 and TRBJ2-1; the match to TRBD2 covers 9 bases. CDR3 length: 14 amino acids. Germline CDR1 is SNHLY and CDR2 is FYNNEI. J lost 4 bases, V lost 6 bases, and 4 bases had no gene match. CDR3 in amino acids: CASRERGAYNEQFF. CDR3 sequence (DNA): TGTGCCAGCAGGGAGCGGGGGGCATACAATGAGCAGTTCTTC.

This clonotype was seen a few times. This chain links TRBV3-1 with TRBJ2-7; the D gene is possibly TRBD2 (5 bases). Trimming shortened V by 10 bases and J by 2 bases, and 24 bases separated the two germline ends. CDR1 is LGHDT, CDR2 YNNKEL, per germline (reference sequence). CDR3 length equals 16 residues. CDR3 region: CATSSGSSLNPYEQYF. For the CDR3, the DNA is TGTGCCACCTCCTCGGGGAGCAGCCTAAATCCCTACGAGCAGTACTTC.

The genes are TRBV11-1 and TRBJ2-1, with 11 bases lining up with TRBD2. Germline V gives CDR1 SGHAT, CDR2 FQDESV (reference sequence). V lost 0 bases, J lost 13 bases, and 17 bases stayed unmatched. The length of the CDR3 is 18 residues. This CDR3 is CASSLAGPLAGEGKGQFF. The CDR3 bases are TGTGCCAGCAGCTTAGCCGGTCCACTAGCGGGAGAGGGGAAAGGTCAGTTCTTC.

CDR3 amino acids: CASTGGDTQYF. As DNA, the CDR3 is TGTGCCAGCACGGGGGGAGATACGCAGTATTTT. V and J are TRBV12-3 or TRBV12-4 and TRBJ2-3; 7 nucleotides match TRBD2. The CDR3 runs 11 residues. After removal of 7 bases from V and 5 bases from J, the junction contained 0 bases not matched to a gene.

This clonotype came up many times. The gene calls are TRBV12-3 or TRBV12-4 and TRBJ2-5, with D perhaps TRBD1 (5 bases). Deletions cut 6 bases from V and 2 bases from J, with 10 bases between. The CDR3 is 13 amino acids. The CDR3, as DNA: TGTGCCAGCAGCAAGGACACACAAGAGACCCAGTACTTC. It encodes CASSKDTQETQYF.

The V and J genes are TRBV5-1 and TRBJ2-2; 7 bases are shared with TRBD1. J gave up 4 bases and V 3 bases, and 12 bases lay outside the gene matches. The CDR3 has 17 amino acids. CDR1 and CDR2 (germline): SGHRS, YFSETQ. CDR3 DNA sequence: TGCGCCAGCAGCTCCGACTTGACAGGGCTCGGCACCGGGGAGCTGTTTTTT. Its protein product is CASSSDLTGLGTGELFF.